The source of this T cell receptor beta chain is a study of blood T cell repertoires in COVID-19. The assay was immunoSEQ multiplex PCR, and TCRdb's table has in-frame clones only and misses some. The table records some 74,000 clones, around 90% of them present only once. V dropped 1 base and J dropped 6 bases, with 7 bases sitting between them. The germline gives CDR1 MNHEY, CDR2 SVGEGT. The CDR3 loop spans 14 amino acids. The chain joins TRBV6-2 or TRBV6-3 to TRBJ1-6; D is uncertain. This receptor was identified in a man between 45 and 60 years old with acute or convalescent COVID-19. Input material: peripheral blood. The CDR3 sequence: CASSYFFPNSPLHF. In DNA form, the CDR3 reads TGTGCCAGCAGTTACTTCTTCCCTAATTCACCCCTCCACTTT.